The source of this TCR beta chain is a study of CD8+ T cells in alopecia areata. V was shortened by 6 bases and J by 6 bases, with 12 bases between the two germline ends. Per the germline V gene, CDR1 is PRHDT and CDR2 is FYEKMQ (reference sequence). The CDR3 is made up of 14 amino acids. The treatment: oral pan-JAK inhibitor, 5-10 mg twice daily. PBMCs yielded sorted CD4+ and CD8+ T cells. Following extraction, RNA underwent reverse transcription to cDNA, which served as the sequencing template. Profiling relied on immunoSEQ multiplex PCR, and the TCRdb table lists in-frame clones only, not all of them. The repertoire holds about 180,000 clones, with about 51% as singletons.

This receptor was identified in a human donor with alopecia areata. The chain is built from TRBV13 and TRBJ1-6; D not certain. The sequences come from CD8+ T cells sorted from blood, collected at approximately week 51, from a patient treated with tofacitinib. The CDR3 bases are TGTGCCAGCAGGGCCTGGCAGGTTAATTCACCCCTCCACTTT. As protein: CASRAWQVNSPLHF.